The T cell receptor (beta chain) under discussion was sequenced for a study of blood T cells in healthy people across ages. A second about 7 to 11 cycle PCR used barcoded and J-beta primers. TCRdb re-analysed the 5' RACE reads in MiXCR, keeping a single row per CDR3 protein. The sample contains 540,000 or so distinct CDR3 sequences, about 26% of which appear only once. With 3 bases removed from V and 2 bases from J, the gap between germline ends came to 12 bases. This CDR3 region has 14 residues. Germline V gene sequence: CDR1 SQVTM, CDR2 ANQGSEA. This clonotype was observed a few times. Material for sequencing was blood. This receptor was identified in a woman aged 70-85 years in good health. The gene calls are TRBV29-1 and TRBJ2-3; the D gene is possibly TRBD1 (5 bases). CDR3 sequence: CSVETVSSTDTQYF. The CDR3 coding sequence is TGCAGCGTTGAGACAGTCTCCTCCACAGATACGCAGTATTTT.